The entry that follows covers one T cell receptor (beta chain) sequence. As yet, its antigen is unknown. Other autoimmune diseases, uncontrolled infections, pregnancy or lactation excluded patients from enrollment. The data derive from a study of Graves' ophthalmopathy and Graves' hyperthyroidism. Study results and caveats: A 13-signature model separated ophthalmopathy from stable hyperthyroidism, 85% to 90% sensitivity, 75% to 84% specificity. Blood also carried most expanded thyroid clonotypes exceeding 0.001 frequency.

From germline, CDR1 is SEHNR and CDR2 FQNEAQ (reference sequence). Trimming shortened V by 6 bases and J by 0 bases, and 15 bases separated the two germline ends. The CDR3 has 15 amino acids. Transcripts of RNA were the source for amplifying TCR beta CDR3 regions. HTBI primers were employed in first-round RT-PCR, then a second-round multiplex PCR followed. Each CDR3 protein is one row after TCRdb ran MiXCR on the multiplex PCR reads. The top ten hold 3% to 4% of the sample, which has approximately 700,000 distinct CDR3 sequences, about two fifths seen once. The source material was peripheral blood. This sequence joins TRBV7-9 and TRBJ2-7; D is perhaps TRBD2 (5 bases). The sequence was collected from an adult man with Graves' ophthalmopathy. CDR3 sequence: CASSYSEAPSYEQYF. CDR3 DNA: TGTGCCAGCAGTTACTCGGAGGCCCCCTCCTACGAGCAGTACTTC.